This T cell receptor (beta chain) was sequenced for a study of shared clonotypes between healthy human individuals. Investigators divided CD4+ cells into CD45RA+ naive and CD45RA-negative memory subsets. This clone was seen just once. The assay was immunoSEQ multiplex PCR, and TCRdb's table has in-frame clones only and misses some. In the table there are fewer than 3 million clones, about 90% of which are singletons. J gave up 7 bases and V 2 bases, and 3 bases lay outside the gene matches. The CDR3 runs 15 residues. Germline loops: CDR1 SGHNT, CDR2 YYREEE (reference sequence). This chain links TRBV5-4 with TRBJ2-1; 13 bases align to TRBD2. The clonotype comes from a young man in good health. Some clones in this sample may be carry-over from other donors' samples. Specimen: naive CD4+ T cells from PBMCs. Indicated subset: CD45RA+ positively selected. This CDR3 is CASSLATSGRNEQFF. DNA for the CDR3: TGTGCCAGCAGCTTAGCGACTAGCGGGAGGAATGAGCAGTTCTTC.